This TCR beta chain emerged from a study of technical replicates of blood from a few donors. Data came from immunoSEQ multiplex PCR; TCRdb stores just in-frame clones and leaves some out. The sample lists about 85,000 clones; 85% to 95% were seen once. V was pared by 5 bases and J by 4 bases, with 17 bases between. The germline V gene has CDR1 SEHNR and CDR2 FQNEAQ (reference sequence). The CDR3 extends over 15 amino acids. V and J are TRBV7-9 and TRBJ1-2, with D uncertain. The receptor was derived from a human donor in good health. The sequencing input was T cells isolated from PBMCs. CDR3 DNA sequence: TGTGCCAGCAGCCCCCCGGGTTTGAGCAGCTATGGCTACACCTTC. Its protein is CASSPPGLSSYGYTF.